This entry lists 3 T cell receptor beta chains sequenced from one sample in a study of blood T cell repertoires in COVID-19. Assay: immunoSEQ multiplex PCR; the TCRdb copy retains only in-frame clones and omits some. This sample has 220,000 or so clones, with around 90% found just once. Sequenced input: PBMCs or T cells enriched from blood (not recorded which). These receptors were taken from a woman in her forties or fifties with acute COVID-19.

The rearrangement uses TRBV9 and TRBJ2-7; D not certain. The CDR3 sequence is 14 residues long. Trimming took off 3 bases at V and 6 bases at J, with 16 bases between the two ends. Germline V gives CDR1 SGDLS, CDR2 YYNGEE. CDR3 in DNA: TGTGCCAGCAGCGCTATTCCGACCGCAGGCGAGCAGTACTTC. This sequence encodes CASSAIPTAGEQYF.

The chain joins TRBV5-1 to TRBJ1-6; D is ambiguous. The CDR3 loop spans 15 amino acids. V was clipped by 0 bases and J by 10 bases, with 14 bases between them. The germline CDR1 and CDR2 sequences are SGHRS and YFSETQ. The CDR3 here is CASSLAGSNRSPLHF. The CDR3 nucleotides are TGCGCCAGCAGCTTGGCCGGGTCCAATCGCTCACCCCTCCACTTT.

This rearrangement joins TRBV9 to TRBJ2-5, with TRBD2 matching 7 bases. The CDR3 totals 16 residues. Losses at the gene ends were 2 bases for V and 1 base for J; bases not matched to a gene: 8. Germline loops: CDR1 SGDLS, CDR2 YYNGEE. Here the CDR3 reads CASSVEFGGIQETQYF. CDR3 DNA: TGTGCCAGCAGCGTGGAGTTCGGGGGGATCCAAGAGACCCAGTACTTC.